This entry is about one T cell receptor (beta chain). Germline-derived CDR1 and CDR2 are SNHLY and FYNNEI. V was shortened by 3 bases and J by 0 bases, with 12 bases between the two germline ends. The CDR3 is 16 amino acids. These data originate in a study of blood T cell repertoires in COVID-19. Sequenced by immunoSEQ multiplex PCR; TCRdb stores in-frame clones only, minus some. The sample lists fewer than 70,000 clones; 70% to 90% were seen once. The receptor was isolated from a woman in her seventies with active COVID-19. The source material was peripheral blood. The chain employs TRBV2 and TRBJ2-1, with D hard to call. The CDR3 reads CASSEGIYSSYNEQFF. CDR3 nucleotides: TGTGCCAGCAGTGAGGGCATCTATAGCTCCTACAATGAGCAGTTCTTC.